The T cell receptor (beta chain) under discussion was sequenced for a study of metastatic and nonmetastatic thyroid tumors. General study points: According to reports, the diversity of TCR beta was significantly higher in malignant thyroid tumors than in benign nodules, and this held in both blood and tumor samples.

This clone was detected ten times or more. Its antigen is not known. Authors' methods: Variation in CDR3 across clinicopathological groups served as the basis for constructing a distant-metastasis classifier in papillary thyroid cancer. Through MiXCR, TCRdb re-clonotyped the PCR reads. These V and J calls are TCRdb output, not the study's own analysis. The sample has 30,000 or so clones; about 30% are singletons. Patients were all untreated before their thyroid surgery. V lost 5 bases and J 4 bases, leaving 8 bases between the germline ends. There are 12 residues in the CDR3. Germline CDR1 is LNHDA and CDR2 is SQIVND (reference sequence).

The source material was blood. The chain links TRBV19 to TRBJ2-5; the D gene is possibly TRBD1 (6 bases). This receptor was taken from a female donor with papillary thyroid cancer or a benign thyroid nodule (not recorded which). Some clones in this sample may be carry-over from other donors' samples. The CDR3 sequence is CASSPRGETQYF. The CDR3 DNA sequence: TGTGCCAGTAGTCCCAGGGGAGAGACCCAGTACTTC.